This is a list of T cell receptor beta chains from one sample in a study of blood T cell repertoires in COVID-19. The table came from immunoSEQ multiplex PCR; TCRdb's copy has only in-frame clones and leaves some out. The table records around 100,000 clones, almost 90% of them present only once. Sequenced input: peripheral blood. The receptor set was obtained from a human donor in a cohort sampled during active COVID-19. CDR3s include the opening cysteine and the closing phenylalanine or tryptophan. Each record gives: J gene, V gene, D gene, clone size, CDR3 protein, CDR3 DNA. The D gene is left open where the match is weak. Clone size is stated in some rows and not others, as once, few, many or a class when expanded.

TRBJ1-5,TRBV7-9,.,few,CASSLDSSNQPQHF,TGTGCCAGCAGCTTAGACAGCAGCAATCAGCCCCAGCATTTT
TRBJ1-3,TRBV19,.,once,CASSPVFSGNTIYF,TGTGCCAGTAGCCCGGTATTCTCTGGAAACACCATATATTTT
TRBJ2-7,TRBV3-1/TRBV3-2,.,once,CASSQARSSYEQYF,TGTGCCAGCAGCCAAGCTCGTAGCTCCTACGAGCAGTACTTC
TRBJ2-7,TRBV28,TRBD1,.,CASRRTGGELYEQYF,TGTGCCAGCAGGAGGACAGGGGGAGAACTCTACGAGCAGTACTTC
TRBJ1-3,TRBV15,TRBD1,.,CATSRGRTGATLSGNTIYF,TGTGCCACCAGCAGAGGACGGACAGGCGCCACTCTCTCTGGAAACACCATATATTTT
TRBJ2-2,TRBV7-9,.,.,CASSSGTGELFF,TGTGCCAGCAGCTCAGGGACCGGGGAGCTGTTTTTT
TRBJ1-3,TRBV7-2,TRBD1,.,CASSLVLRGLGNTIYF,TGTGCCAGCAGCTTAGTTCTTAGGGGGCTAGGAAACACCATATATTTT
TRBJ2-3,TRBV6-1,TRBD2,.,CASSERRGLADTQYF,TGTGCCAGCAGTGAAAGGCGGGGGTTGGCAGATACGCAGTATTTT
TRBJ1-5,TRBV28,TRBD1,.,CASSSGTGGLSNQPQHF,TGTGCCAGCAGTTCCGGGACAGGGGGCCTTAGCAATCAGCCCCAGCATTTT
TRBJ1-1,TRBV29-1,.,.,CSANGNTEAFF,TGCAGCGCCAACGGGAACACTGAAGCTTTCTTT
TRBJ2-1,TRBV5-1,TRBD1,once,CASSSRDRVYNEQFF,TGCGCCAGCAGCTCCCGGGACAGGGTCTACAATGAGCAGTTCTTC
TRBJ1-4,TRBV11-3,TRBD1,.,CASSLDHRGKLFF,TGTGCCAGCAGCTTAGATCACAGGGGAAAACTGTTTTTT
TRBJ1-4,TRBV20-1,.,.,CSASPRQVEKLFF,TGCAGTGCTAGTCCCCGGCAGGTTGAAAAACTGTTTTTT
TRBJ2-2,TRBV5-1,TRBD1,.,CASSLDQGASGELFF,TGCGCCAGCAGCTTGGATCAGGGGGCTAGCGGGGAGCTGTTTTTT
TRBJ2-3,TRBV7-9,TRBD2,.,CASSRRLAGDTDTQYF,TGTGCCAGCAGTCGCCGACTAGCGGGAGACACAGATACGCAGTATTTT
TRBJ2-2,TRBV3-1/TRBV3-2,TRBD2,.,CASSQRASGSSAGELFF,TGTGCCAGCAGCCAAAGGGCTAGCGGGAGCTCGGCCGGGGAGCTGTTTTTT
TRBJ2-6,TRBV6-4,.,.,CASSELGPGGANVLTF,TGTGCCAGCAGCGAACTGGGCCCGGGGGGGGCCAACGTCCTGACTTTC
TRBJ2-7,TRBV4-3,.,.,CASSQDRGIHSYEQYF,TGCGCCAGCAGCCAAGATCGGGGTATTCACTCCTACGAGCAGTACTTC
TRBJ2-7,TRBV11-2,.,.,CASGTHPYEQYF,TGTGCCAGCGGGACTCACCCCTACGAGCAGTACTTC
TRBJ1-2,TRBV24-1,.,.,CATSESGGFGYTF,TGTGCCACCAGTGAGTCGGGGGGCTTTGGCTACACCTTC
TRBJ1-1,TRBV5-1,.,.,CASSLIGRTEAFF,TGCGCCAGCAGCTTGATTGGTAGAACTGAAGCTTTCTTT
TRBJ2-3,TRBV9,TRBD1,.,CASSPNPGQGFGTQYF,TGTGCCAGCAGCCCCAATCCGGGACAGGGCTTTGGTACGCAGTATTTT
TRBJ1-1,TRBV5-1,.,.,CASSSLYGDTEAFF,TGCGCCAGCAGCTCCCTTTACGGGGACACTGAAGCTTTCTTT
TRBJ1-4,TRBV6-5,TRBD1,.,CASSPRTGGEKLFF,TGTGCCAGCAGTCCCAGGACAGGGGGGGAAAAACTGTTTTTT
TRBJ2-7,TRBV21-1,.,.,CASRYNEQGGDEQYF,TGTGCCAGCAGATACAACGAACAGGGAGGGGACGAGCAGTACTTC
TRBJ1-6,TRBV12-3/TRBV12-4,TRBD1,.,CASSGDRNSPLHF,TGTGCCAGCAGTGGGGACAGGAATTCACCCCTCCACTTT
TRBJ2-2,TRBV6-2/TRBV6-3,TRBD1,.,CASSPRGTEGPGELFF,TGTGCCAGCAGTCCCAGGGGGACAGAAGGTCCCGGGGAGCTGTTTTTT
TRBJ2-3,TRBV7-2,TRBD2,.,CASSQRGASTQYF,TGTGCCAGCAGCCAGCGGGGGGCTAGCACGCAGTATTTT
TRBJ2-2,TRBV19,.,.,CASSIASVGGELFF,TGTGCCAGTAGTATAGCTAGCGTCGGAGGGGAGCTGTTTTTT
TRBJ2-5,TRBV20-1,TRBD2,.,CSASVHPPGLAGGRETQYF,TGCAGTGCTAGTGTCCACCCCCCGGGACTAGCGGGAGGTCGGGAGACCCAGTACTTC
TRBJ2-7,TRBV5-4,TRBD1,few,CASSSPGTVAYEQYF,TGTGCCAGCAGCTCCCCCGGGACAGTCGCCTACGAGCAGTACTTC
TRBJ2-1,TRBV3-1/TRBV3-2,TRBD2,once,CASSRLLAGTGEQFF,TGTGCCAGCAGCCGCCTCCTAGCGGGAACCGGTGAGCAGTTCTTC
TRBJ2-3,TRBV4-3,.,.,CASRQTGTDTQYF,TGCGCCAGCAGGCAGACAGGTACAGATACGCAGTATTTT
TRBJ2-7,TRBV6-2/TRBV6-3,.,once,CASSPDGATGEQYF,TGTGCCAGCAGTCCCGACGGAGCTACAGGCGAGCAGTACTTC
TRBJ1-5,TRBV7-2,TRBD1,.,CASSPRTGGHQPQHF,TGTGCCAGCAGCCCGCGGACAGGGGGGCATCAGCCCCAGCATTTT
TRBJ1-5,TRBV30,TRBD1,.,CAWRVRDREDQPQHF,TGTGCCTGGAGGGTCCGGGACAGGGAAGATCAGCCCCAGCATTTT
TRBJ1-6,TRBV3-1/TRBV3-2,.,.,CASSQGSQGSNSPLHF,TGTGCCAGCAGCCAGGGATCCCAGGGATCGAATTCACCCCTCCACTTT
TRBJ2-7,TRBV20-1,TRBD2,medium-sized,CSASGSLGTSGTRSSYEQYF,TGCAGTGCTAGTGGGTCGTTGGGGACTAGCGGGACTAGGAGCTCCTACGAGCAGTACTTC
TRBJ2-2,TRBV30,.,.,CAWIGIINTGELFF,TGTGCCTGGATCGGGATCATTAACACCGGGGAGCTGTTTTTT
TRBJ1-1,TRBV27,.,.,CASSFLGRNTEAFF,TGTGCCAGCAGTTTTCTTGGGAGGAACACTGAAGCTTTCTTT
TRBJ2-1,TRBV9,.,.,CASSVSLSHNEQFF,TGTGCCAGCAGCGTCTCCTTATCCCACAATGAGCAGTTCTTC
TRBJ2-1,TRBV15,TRBD2,.,CATSSRTSGLGSEQFF,TGTGCCACCAGCAGTAGGACTTCGGGACTAGGTAGTGAGCAGTTCTTC
TRBJ1-4,TRBV27,.,few,CASSFFVNEKLFF,TGTGCCAGCAGTTTTTTCGTTAATGAAAAACTGTTTTTT
TRBJ2-1,TRBV27,TRBD2,.,CASSPRRGGHNEQFF,TGTGCCAGCAGTCCCCGACGCGGGGGACACAATGAGCAGTTCTTC
TRBJ2-7,TRBV6-5,TRBD1,.,CASSYSRTGFSNEQYF,TGTGCCAGCAGTTACTCCCGGACAGGGTTCAGTAACGAGCAGTACTTC
TRBJ2-1,TRBV2,TRBD1,.,CASTLRGQGYNEQFF,TGTGCCAGCACTCTCAGGGGGCAGGGGTACAATGAGCAGTTCTTC
TRBJ1-1,TRBV30,.,.,CAWSGGIEAFF,TGTGCCTGGAGTGGCGGAATTGAAGCTTTCTTT
TRBJ2-3,TRBV5-4,TRBD1,.,CASSSRTGGSTDTQYF,TGTGCCAGCAGCTCCCGGACAGGGGGAAGCACAGATACGCAGTATTTT
TRBJ1-6,TRBV6-4,TRBD1,.,CASRTGVLDNSPLHF,TGTGCCAGCAGGACAGGGGTCCTTGATAATTCACCCCTCCACTTT
TRBJ2-1,TRBV19,TRBD2,.,CASSITSGRVNEQFF,TGTGCCAGTAGTATAACTAGCGGGAGGGTAAATGAGCAGTTCTTC
TRBJ2-5,TRBV29-1,TRBD2,.,CSSWTSVAETQYF,TGCAGCTCTTGGACTAGTGTTGCAGAGACCCAGTACTTC
TRBJ2-7,TRBV4-3,.,.,CASSQAYEQYF,TGCGCCAGCAGCCAAGCTTACGAGCAGTACTTC
TRBJ1-6,TRBV23-1,.,.,CASSHWTASNSPLHF,TGCGCCAGCAGCCACTGGACAGCGAGTAATTCACCCCTCCACTTT